The 20 T cell receptor beta chains below come from one sample, sequenced in a study of identical twins. Each CDR3 protein is one row after TCRdb ran MiXCR on the 5' RACE reads. Here the sample spans 450,000 or so distinct CDR3 sequences, about 18% being singletons. Sequencing was carried out using naive T cells sorted from blood. These receptors were collected from a man aged 50-60 years in good health.

V and J are TRBV11-2 and TRBJ2-6; TRBD1 aligns across 12 bases. V dropped 5 bases and J dropped 3; count of bases not matched to a gene: 5. The germline V gene has CDR1 SGHAT and CDR2 FQNNGV. The CDR3 is 17 amino acids. Here the CDR3 reads CASSRDRGQGGANVLTF. The CDR3 DNA is TGTGCCAGCAGCCGGGACAGGGGGCAGGGTGGGGCCAACGTCCTGACTTTC.

V usage is TRBV7-8 and J usage is TRBJ1-5; D might be TRBD1 (6 bases). V dropped 2 bases and J dropped 6 bases, with 11 bases sitting between them. This CDR3 contains 14 residues. Germline CDR1 SGHVS, CDR2 FQNEAQ. CDR3 in amino acids: CASSLTGSAQPQHF. The CDR3 DNA is TGTGCCAGCAGCTTAACAGGGAGCGCTCAGCCCCAGCATTTT. Combining the CDR3 with reference TRBV7-8 and TRBJ1-5 gives the whole variable domain GAGVSQSPRYKVAKRGQDVALRCDPISGHVSLFWYQQALGQGPEFLTYFQNEAQLDKSGLPSDRFFAERPEGSVSTLKIQRTQQEDSAVYLCASSLTGSAQPQHFGDGTRLSIL.

There are a few counts of this clonotype. The chain recombines TRBV29-1 with TRBJ2-3; 10 bases are shared with TRBD1. From germline, CDR1 is SQVTM and CDR2 ANQGSEA. The V segment lost 0 bases and the J segment 3 bases; nucleotides outside the gene matches: 3. This CDR3 spans 15 amino acids. The CDR3 coding sequence is TGCAGCGTTGAAGATCGACAGGGGGCGACAGATACGCAGTATTTT. Translating gives CSVEDRQGATDTQYF.

This clonotype was detected many times. CDR3 nucleotide sequence: TGTGCCAGCAGCCTAAAGAGCGGGAGCTCCTACGAGCAGTACTTC. Protein: CASSLKSGSSYEQYF. The chain links TRBV5-4 to TRBJ2-7; 8 nucleotides agree with TRBD2. V gave up 4 bases and J gave up 0 bases; unmatched junction bases: 6. This CDR3 is 15 amino acids long. Germline V CDR1 and CDR2: SGHNT, YYREEE (reference sequence). The full variable domain, with the rest looked up from reference TRBV5-4 and TRBJ2-7, is ETGVTQSPTHLIKTRGQQVTLRCSSQSGHNTVSWYQQALGQGPQFIFQYYREEENGRGNFPPRFSGLQFPNYSSELNVNALELDDSALYLCASSLKSGSSYEQYFGPGTRLTVT.

This clonotype was detected many times. DNA of the CDR3: TGCAGCGTTGAAGATTCGGACTTCAAACTCGGGACCCAGTACTTC. Translated, it gives CSVEDSDFKLGTQYF. The chain joins TRBV29-1 to TRBJ2-5, with TRBD2 as a possible D gene (5 bases). V lost 0 bases to trimming and J lost 7 bases, with 18 bases between them. Germline-derived CDR1 and CDR2 are SQVTM and ANQGSEA. This CDR3 region has 15 residues.

This clonotype was detected ten times or more. The rearrangement links TRBV5-5 to TRBJ1-2; possible D gene TRBD1, 6 bases. Trimming shortened V by 4 bases and J by 2 bases, and 15 bases separated the two germline ends. CDR3 size: 15 residues. Germline V gives CDR1 SGHKS, CDR2 YYEKEE (reference sequence). Here the CDR3 reads CASSRVTGANYGYTF. As DNA, the CDR3 is TGTGCCAGCAGCCGAGTGACAGGCGCCAACTATGGCTACACCTTC.

This chain connects TRBV15 to TRBJ2-5; D is unclear. V gave up 4 bases and J gave up 0 bases, with 6 bases separating them. The CDR3 is 13 amino acids. Germline V gene lookup returns CDR1 LNHNV and CDR2 YYDKDF (reference sequence). The CDR3 DNA sequence: TGTGCCACCAGCAAGGTGTACCAAGAGACCCAGTACTTC. Its protein is CATSKVYQETQYF.

The chain uses TRBV20-1 and TRBJ2-1, with D tentatively TRBD1 (6 bases). This CDR3 has 15 amino acids. The V gene lost 5 bases and the J gene lost 6 bases, with 20 bases spanning the gap. Per germline, CDR1 DFQATT and CDR2 SNEGSKA (reference sequence). CDR3 protein: CSAGKPTGTGNEQFF. CDR3 coding DNA: TGCAGTGCTGGAAAGCCGACAGGTACGGGCAATGAGCAGTTCTTC.

This clonotype was picked up a small number of times. V and J are TRBV4-3 and TRBJ2-5; TRBD1 aligns across 9 bases. Germline V gives CDR1 LGHNA, CDR2 YSLEER. The V gene end was trimmed by 0 bases and the J gene end by 5 bases; junction bases not matched to a gene: 4. The CDR3 runs 15 residues. CDR3 amino acids: CASSQDGTGKETQYF. CDR3 bases: TGCGCCAGCAGCCAAGACGGGACAGGGAAGGAGACCCAGTACTTC.

This chain joins TRBV7-2 and TRBJ1-4, with D possibly matching TRBD1 (6 bases). V was cut by 4 bases and J by 4 bases, with 10 bases left in between. The CDR3 totals 14 residues. The germline CDR1 and CDR2 sequences are SGHTA and FQGNSA. The CDR3 nucleotides read TGTGCCAGCAGCTCAAGGACAGTTAATGAAAAACTGTTTTTT. Amino acid sequence: CASSSRTVNEKLFF. The full variable domain, with the rest looked up from reference TRBV7-2 and TRBJ1-4, is GAGVSQSPSNKVTEKGKDVELRCDPISGHTALYWYRQSLGQGLEFLIYFQGNSAPDKSGLPSDRFSAERTGGSVSTLTIQRTQQEDSAVYLCASSSRTVNEKLFFGSGTQLSVL.

The chain employs TRBV20-1 and TRBJ1-4, with D unclear. The CDR3 consists of 11 residues. Germline V gives CDR1 DFQATT, CDR2 SNEGSKA (reference sequence). The CDR3 sequence: CSAGPAEKLFF. In DNA, the CDR3 is TGCAGCGCCGGGCCGGCAGAAAAACTGTTTTTT.

This clonotype showed up many times. At one boundary the junction diverges from the germline segment, which might be a read error. The rearrangement links TRBV7-7 to TRBJ2-2; perhaps TRBD2 as D (6 bases). The CDR3 extends over 14 amino acids. CDR1 and CDR2 from the germline V gene are SSHAT and FNYEAQ (reference sequence). The CDR3 sequence: CASSLIREAGELFF. For the CDR3, the DNA is TGTGCTAGCAGCTTAATCAGGGAGGCCGGGGAGCTGTTTTTT.

This chain joins TRBV19 and TRBJ2-2, with 8 positions matching TRBD1. The CDR3 covers 15 residues. Germline CDR1 is LNHDA and CDR2 is SQIVND (reference sequence). Trimming at V came to 8 bases and at J to 3 bases, leaving 8 bases not matched to a gene. The CDR3 protein is CASSTGGWHTGELFF. CDR3 bases: TGTGCCAGTTCTACAGGGGGGTGGCACACCGGGGAGCTGTTTTTT.

The chain couples TRBV7-2 to TRBJ1-1; 9 nucleotides line up with TRBD1. Germline CDR1 reads SGHTA; CDR2 reads FQGNSA. The CDR3 length is 17 residues. The V and J ends lost 5 bases and 0 bases, in that order; junction bases with no gene match: 10. The CDR3 region is CASSPRGTGTLNTEAFF. The CDR3 DNA reads as TGTGCCAGCAGCCCGAGGGGGACAGGGACCCTGAACACTGAAGCTTTCTTT.

The rearrangement links TRBV29-1 to TRBJ1-4; D uncertain. CDR3 size: 12 residues. Germline V gene data show CDR1 as SQVTM and CDR2 as ANQGSEA. The V end lost 4 bases, the J end lost 8 bases, and 11 bases lay between the germline ends. The CDR3: CSVGTNREKLFF. Written as DNA, the CDR3 is TGCAGCGTTGGGACGAATAGGGAAAAACTGTTTTTT.

This clonotype was seen at least ten times. The chain combines TRBV2 with TRBJ2-1, with unresolved D. Trimming removed 2 bases from V and 5 bases from J, with 10 bases in between. The CDR3 extends over 14 amino acids. In germline, CDR1 is SNHLY, CDR2 FYNNEI. CDR3 DNA: TGTGCCAGCAGTGAATGGCGGACCAACAATGAGCAGTTCTTC. Its protein is CASSEWRTNNEQFF.

The rearrangement joins TRBV29-1 to TRBJ2-2, with 9 bases fitting TRBD1. The CDR3 spans 15 residues. From germline, CDR1 is SQVTM and CDR2 ANQGSEA. The V gene end was trimmed by 3 bases and the J gene end by 4 bases; junction bases not matched to a gene: 6. CDR3 sequence: CSVELQGASTGELFF. In DNA, the CDR3 is TGCAGCGTTGAGTTACAGGGGGCGAGCACCGGGGAGCTGTTTTTT.

This clonotype was observed at least ten times. This chain connects TRBV12-3 or TRBV12-4 to TRBJ2-7; D is perhaps TRBD1 (6 bases). The V end was cut by 3 bases, the J end by 3 bases, with 12 bases between. CDR3 length equals 14 residues. The CDR3 sequence: CASSFRGHIYEQYF. The CDR3 region has the DNA TGTGCCAGCAGTTTCAGGGGACACATCTACGAGCAGTACTTC.

The chain carries TRBV4-2 and TRBJ2-7; TRBD2 might be the D (6 bases). Germline CDR1 and CDR2: LGHNA and YNFKEQ. This CDR3 comprises 15 residues. V was trimmed by 0 bases and J by 6 bases, leaving 15 bases between them. The CDR3 loop is CASSQDLAWGREQYF. DNA for the CDR3: TGTGCCAGCAGCCAAGATCTAGCGTGGGGCCGCGAGCAGTACTTC.

Concerning this clonotype itself: A clone one base away is much larger, so this may be a read error. The chain is built from TRBV6-2 or TRBV6-3 and TRBJ1-6; the D gene is possibly TRBD1 (5 bases). Germline V gene lookup returns CDR1 MNHEY and CDR2 SVGEGT. The CDR3 contains 15 residues. The CDR3 nucleotides are TGTGCCAGCAGTACCCGATCAGGGATTGTTTCACTCCTCCACTTT. Its translation: CASSTRSGIVSLLHF.